The clone carrying this TCR beta chain is labeled medium-sized based on frequency. Antigen specificity is unknown. CDR1 and CDR2 (germline): SGHAT, FQNNGV. This CDR3 region has 14 residues. No DNA is given; TCRdb re-called the 10x single-cell sequencing reads and lists each CDR3 protein once. The repertoire table contains just over 1,500 distinct CDR3 sequences. The sample comes from a study of CD8 T cells in cerebrospinal fluid in Alzheimer's disease. Whole-study results and caveats: Alzheimer's patients were not enriched for EBV-specific clones, which were not the most expanded. Versus healthy subjects, Alzheimer's patients more often had clones of at least 3%. The largest CSF clone was proportionally bigger in mild cognitive impairment or Alzheimer's disease than controls.

This receptor was identified in a human donor in good health. Sequences were obtained from cerebrospinal fluid. This sequence joins TRBV11-2 and TRBJ1-3; as DNA is missing, the TRBD1 call by TCRdb cannot be tested. The CDR3 is CASSSQGPGNTIYF. Full variable domain (outside the CDR3, taken from reference TRBV11-2 and TRBJ1-3): EAGVAQSPRYKIIEKRQSVAFWCNPISGHATLYWYQQILGQGPKLLIQFQNNGVVDDSQLPKDRFSAERLKGVDSTLKIQPAKLEDSAVYLCASSSQGPGNTIYFGEGSWLTVV.